These 9 T cell receptor beta chains originate from one sample sequenced in a study of OX40 agonist ivuxolimab in advanced cancers. Repertoires were generated with immunoSEQ multiplex PCR, while TCRdb's copy carries only in-frame clones and drops some. The sample consists of tens of thousands of clones, 80% to 90% of them appearing once. The starting material was CD4+ or CD8+ T cells sorted from blood, obtained in a trial of the OX40 agonist ivuxolimab. These receptors were collected from an adult with an advanced solid tumor such as melanoma, head and neck, liver or kidney cancer.

The J gene is TRBJ1-2, the V gene TRBV9; TRBD1 aligns across 9 bases. The CDR3 runs 16 residues. The germline gives CDR1 SGDLS, CDR2 YYNGEE. V lost 4 bases to trimming and J lost 7 bases; unmatched junction nucleotides: 14. This CDR3 reads CASSLSPGTGIGGYTF. DNA for the CDR3: TGTGCCAGCAGCCTCAGTCCCGGGACAGGGATCGGTGGCTACACCTTC.

This clone was seen only once. J is TRBJ2-1 and V is TRBV11-2; no firm D call. Germline V gives CDR1 SGHAT, CDR2 FQNNGV. V dropped 4 bases and J dropped 7 bases, with 8 bases sitting between them. The CDR3 extends over 12 amino acids. CDR3 sequence (DNA): TGTGCCAGCAGCTCCACTATTAATGAGCAGTTCTTC. Translation gives CASSSTINEQFF.

This clone appeared a single time. The chain links TRBV18 to TRBJ1-4, with D possibly being TRBD1 (5 bases). Deletions cut 3 bases from V and 5 bases from J, with 13 bases between. Germline CDR1 reads KGHSH; CDR2 reads LQKENI. CDR3 length equals 15 residues. CDR3 coding DNA: TGTGCCAGCTCACCCGGGACCCCGGGGAATGAAAAACTGTTTTTT. It specifies CASSPGTPGNEKLFF.

V is TRBV13 and J is TRBJ2-1; 7 bases fit TRBD1. Trimming cost V 5 bases and J 7 bases; bases outside gene matches: 8. This CDR3 region has 14 residues. The germline V gene has CDR1 PRHDT and CDR2 FYEKMQ (reference sequence). CDR3 in amino acids: CASSLGQVGNEQFF. Written as DNA, the CDR3 is TGTGCCAGCAGCCTCGGACAGGTGGGGAATGAGCAGTTCTTC. Together with reference TRBV13 and TRBJ2-1, the CDR3 gives the full variable domain: AAGVIQSPRHLIKEKRETATLKCYPIPRHDTVYWYQQGPGQDPQFLISFYEKMQSDKGSIPDRFSAQQFSDYHSELNMSSLELGDSALYFCASSLGQVGNEQFFGPGTRLTVL.

About this clone itself: In the same sample, other DNA sequences code for this CDR3. The chain carries TRBV19 and TRBJ1-1, with TRBD1 identical over 10 bases. V lost 5 bases to trimming and J lost 1 base; unmatched junction nucleotides: 4. The CDR3 is made up of 15 amino acids. From germline, CDR1 is LNHDA and CDR2 SQIVND (reference sequence). CDR3 sequence (DNA): TGTGCCAGTAGTTCGCGGACAGGGGGGAACACTGAAGCTTTCTTT. Translating gives CASSSRTGGNTEAFF.

This clone was seen only a few times. The chain has TRBV7-9 and TRBJ2-5; TRBD1 agrees at 8 bases. Germline V gene lookup returns CDR1 SEHNR and CDR2 FQNEAQ (reference sequence). The trim removed 10 bases at V and 1 base at J, leaving 5 bases unmatched. The CDR3 has 13 residues. The CDR3 nucleotides read TGTGCCACCGAGGGGACAGGCCAAGAGACCCAGTACTTC. Translated: CATEGTGQETQYF. Looking up the rest from reference TRBV7-9 and TRBJ2-5 gives the full variable domain: DTGVSQNPRHKITKRGQNVTFRCDPISEHNRLYWYRQTLGQGPEFLTYFQNEAQLEKSRLLSDRFSAERPKGSFSTLEIQRTEQGDSAMYLCATEGTGQETQYFGPGTRLLVL.

V gene TRBV6-4 combines with J gene TRBJ2-3; D possibly corresponds to TRBD1 (6 bases). CDR1 and CDR2 from the germline V gene are MRHNA and SNTAGT. The V end was cut by 3 bases, the J end by 2 bases, with 12 bases between. The CDR3 runs to 15 residues. The CDR3 sequence: CASSEGAITTDTQYF. The CDR3 DNA reads TGTGCCAGCAGTGAGGGGGCGATTACCACAGATACGCAGTATTTT.

The chain employs TRBV13 and TRBJ1-1; D may be TRBD1 (6 bases). V was shortened by 5 bases and J by 1 base, with 17 bases between the two germline ends. The germline CDR1 and CDR2 sequences are PRHDT and FYEKMQ (reference sequence). The CDR3 has 16 residues. In nucleotides, the CDR3 is TGTGCCAGCAGCGCCCGCCGTACGGGGGCGAACACTGAAGCTTTCTTT. Its protein product is CASSARRTGANTEAFF.

In this sample, this clone turned up once. This chain joins TRBV5-8 and TRBJ1-6; no definite D call. The germline V and J ends were trimmed by 2 bases and 1 base, with 16 bases remaining between them. This CDR3 spans 18 amino acids. Germline V CDR1 and CDR2: SGHTS, YDEGEE. CDR3: CASSFWGVRSSYNSPLHF. CDR3 bases: TGTGCCAGCAGCTTTTGGGGAGTCAGGTCGTCCTATAATTCACCCCTCCACTTT.